The 5 T cell receptor beta chains below all came from one sample that was sequenced in a study of Ad26.COV2.S vaccination and SARS-CoV-2 variants. Produced via immunoSEQ multiplex PCR; TCRdb's table is partial and in-frame only. Of 300,000 to 350,000 clones in the sample, more than 70% were seen once. The treatment here: about 20 received Ad26.COV2.S at low or high dose, single or two shots; 5 received placebo; per-sample allocation not given. After the first vaccine or placebo injection, samples were drawn on day 63. Sequences were derived from peripheral blood, sampled in a trial of Ad26.COV2.S vaccine versus placebo. The receptors derive from a person between 18 and 60 years old who received the Ad26.COV2.S COVID-19 vaccine or a placebo.

The chain has TRBV3-1 (or the pseudogene TRBV3-2) and TRBJ2-2; D unresolved. The V gene lost 4 bases and the J gene lost 4 bases, with 13 bases spanning the gap. This CDR3 has 15 residues. Germline CDR1 reads LGHDT; CDR2 reads YNNKEL (reference sequence). DNA of the CDR3: TGTGCCAGCAGCCCCCAGGCAGTGGGCACCGGGGAGCTGTTTTTT. It is translated as CASSPQAVGTGELFF.

The chain carries TRBV7-2 and TRBJ2-3; 9 nucleotides line up with TRBD2. J gave up 6 bases and V 3 bases, and 1 base lay outside the gene matches. This CDR3 has 13 amino acids. The germline V gene encodes CDR1 SGHTA and CDR2 FQGNSA. The CDR3: CASSFAGGDTQYF. The CDR3 DNA reads TGTGCCAGCAGCTTTGCGGGAGGGGATACGCAGTATTTT.

This rearrangement joins TRBV10-3 to TRBJ2-3; TRBD2 matches 11 bases. This CDR3 region has 16 residues. The junction had 8 bases not matched to a gene; V was cut back by 4 bases and J by 5 bases. In germline, CDR1 is ENHRY, CDR2 SYGVKD. CDR3 coding DNA: TGTGCCATCAGTGTTATAGCGGGGGGGCCTGGAGATACGCAGTATTTT. This encodes CAISVIAGGPGDTQYF.

The rearrangement links TRBV19 to TRBJ1-1; D is uncertain. This CDR3 is built from 14 residues. Trimming cost V 7 bases and J 5 bases, with 17 bases left between them. Looked up from germline, CDR1 is LNHDA and CDR2 is SQIVND (reference sequence). As DNA, the CDR3 is TGTGCCAGTATTTCCCCGGCGGAGAGAACTGAAGCTTTCTTT. Translation: CASISPAERTEAFF.

The V call is TRBV27, the J call TRBJ1-6; D unclear. Germline CDR1 is MNHEY and CDR2 is SMNVEV (reference sequence). The CDR3 totals 15 residues. V was trimmed by 6 bases and J by 0 bases, leaving 9 bases between them. CDR3 nucleotides: TGTGCCAGCAGCGGGTCAGTCTCCTATAATTCACCCCTCCACTTT. It encodes CASSGSVSYNSPLHF.